The next 18 T cell receptor beta chains were all read from a single sample in a study of regulatory T cells in long-lasting Graves disease. For TCR beta, libraries came from iRepertoire HTBI primers and Arm-PCR of CDR3 regions. A single record per CDR3 protein comes from TCRdb applying MiXCR to the multiplex PCR reads. This sample yields some 420,000 distinct CDR3 sequences, of which approximately 23% are seen a single time; less than 15% belongs to the top ten. Sample time point: persistent/refractory GD, antithyroid drugs over 5 years with positive TRAb. PBMC-extracted RNA yielded the TCR library. Sequences were derived from peripheral blood mononuclear cells (PBMCs), sampled when the disease was refractory, from a patient treated with antithyroid drugs. These receptors came from a female donor with Graves disease.

This sequence joins TRBV7-9 and TRBJ1-6; perhaps TRBD1 as D (5 bases). V was clipped by 5 bases and J by 6 bases, with 14 bases between them. There are 15 residues in the CDR3. Germline V lookup: CDR1 SEHNR, CDR2 FQNEAQ (reference sequence). CDR3 coding DNA: TGTGCCAGCAGCCTCCGGGACCCCGTTAATTCACCCCTCCACTTT. Protein: CASSLRDPVNSPLHF.

About this clonotype itself: Given a much more abundant clone one base away, this may be a read error. This sequence joins TRBV12-3 or TRBV12-4 and TRBJ1-2; D is unclear. CDR3 length equals 13 residues. Deletions cut 7 bases from V and 8 bases from J, with 17 bases between. CDR3 coding DNA: TGTGCCAGCAATTCGGGATGGGCCGAGGGCTACACCTTC. Translated, it gives CASNSGWAEGYTF.

This clonotype was detected ten times or more. The rearrangement joins TRBV20-1 to TRBJ2-5, with TRBD2 identical over 9 bases. V dropped 2 bases and J dropped 2; count of bases not matched to a gene: 12. Germline CDR1 and CDR2: DFQATT and SNEGSKA (reference sequence). CDR3 size: 17 residues. CDR3 sequence (DNA): TGCAGTGCTAGATCCGGACTAGCGAGACTTTTACAAGAGACCCAGTACTTC. Protein: CSARSGLARLLQETQYF.

The rearrangement joins TRBV7-9 to TRBJ2-4; 12 bases fit TRBD2. The CDR3 is 17 amino acids. With V trimmed by 5 bases and J by 3 bases, 8 bases remained unmatched. Germline loops: CDR1 SEHNR, CDR2 FQNEAQ (reference sequence). The CDR3 loop is CASSIRGLAGGKNIQYF. For the CDR3, the DNA is TGTGCCAGCAGCATAAGGGGACTAGCGGGTGGCAAAAACATTCAGTACTTC.

This clonotype was seen repeatedly, ten times or more. The genes are TRBV7-3 and TRBJ2-5; no definite D call. CDR1 and CDR2 (germline): SGHTA, FQGTGA. The CDR3 consists of 13 residues. Deletions cut 2 bases from V and 2 bases from J, with 6 bases between. In nucleotides, the CDR3 is TGTGCCAGCAGCTTAGGCAGACAAGAGACCCAGTACTTC. Amino acids: CASSLGRQETQYF.

This clonotype came up many times. The chain recombines TRBV28 with TRBJ1-1; D might be TRBD1 (5 bases). The CDR3 is 14 amino acids. Per the germline V gene, CDR1 is MDHEN and CDR2 is SYDVKM. V was cut by 10 bases and J by 4 bases, with 19 bases left in between. The CDR3 bases are TGTGCCACCAAACCGGCAGGGTCAAGCACTGAAGCTTTCTTT. It is translated as CATKPAGSSTEAFF.

Details on this clonotype: With a much larger clone just one base away, this may be a read error. The chain joins TRBV6-2 or TRBV6-3 to TRBJ1-5; D is uncertain. Germline CDR1 reads MNHEY; CDR2 reads SVGEGT. The CDR3 loop spans 13 amino acids. Trimming took off 10 bases at V and 0 bases at J, with 10 bases between the two ends. The CDR3 is CATNEYSNQPQHF. The CDR3 DNA reads TGTGCCACCAATGAGTATAGCAATCAGCCCCAGCATTTT.

This clonotype was counted a few times. V usage is TRBV3-1 and J usage is TRBJ1-1, with 11 nucleotides matching TRBD1. This CDR3 is 15 amino acids long. Per germline, CDR1 LGHDT and CDR2 YNNKEL (reference sequence). Trimming took 3 bases from V and 5 from J; bases not matched to a gene: 5. The DNA for the CDR3 is TGTGCCAGCAGCCAGGACAGGGGGCGCGGGACTGAAGCTTTCTTT. The encoded protein is CASSQDRGRGTEAFF.

V usage is TRBV6-2 or TRBV6-3 and J usage is TRBJ1-6; tentative D call: TRBD1 (5 bases). Trimming shortened V by 6 bases and J by 0 bases, and 15 bases separated the two germline ends. Per germline, CDR1 MNHEY and CDR2 SVGEGT. The CDR3 spans 17 residues. CDR3 DNA: TGTGCCAGCAGAATCCGGGACGGAGTCTCCTATAATTCACCCCTCCACTTT. Its protein is CASRIRDGVSYNSPLHF.

This chain joins TRBV3-1 and TRBJ1-4; no reliable D call. Trimming stripped 5 bases from V and 6 bases from J, with 13 bases between. The CDR3 has 14 amino acids. In germline, CDR1 is LGHDT, CDR2 YNNKEL (reference sequence). The CDR3 protein is CASSGEKGDEKLFF. In DNA, the CDR3 is TGTGCCAGCAGCGGAGAAAAAGGCGATGAAAAACTGTTTTTT.

The chain links TRBV20-1 to TRBJ2-4; no clear D. Trimming removed 1 base from V and 8 bases from J, with 18 bases in between. The CDR3 runs to 15 residues. Germline values: CDR1 DFQATT, CDR2 SNEGSKA (reference sequence). In DNA, the CDR3 is TGCAGTGCTAGAGCAACGTCTGGTCTCATAGACATTCAGTACTTC. Translated: CSARATSGLIDIQYF.

As concerns this clonotype: A far larger clone is one nucleotide away, so this likely arose from a read error. V and J are TRBV6-5 and TRBJ1-5; D is unclear. Trimming shortened V by 4 bases and J by 5 bases, and 12 bases separated the two germline ends. Germline CDR1 MNHEY, CDR2 SVGAGI. CDR3 size: 14 residues. CDR3 DNA sequence: TGTGCCAGCAGTTTATCTACCAAGGATCAGCCCCAGCATTTT. It yields the protein CASSLSTKDQPQHF.

This clonotype was found many times. The CDR3 here is CASSQYGREETQYF. Written as DNA, the CDR3 is TGTGCCAGCAGCCAGTACGGCCGAGAGGAGACCCAGTACTTC. The chain uses TRBV14 and TRBJ2-5; D gene ambiguous. V was clipped by 3 bases and J by 5 bases, with 13 bases between them. Germline CDR1 and CDR2: SGHDN and FVKESK. This CDR3 is 14 amino acids long.

CDR3 amino acids: CASSEAVGGETQYF. CDR3 DNA sequence: TGTGCCAGCAGTGAAGCAGTGGGAGGAGAGACCCAGTACTTC. The chain has TRBV6-1 and TRBJ2-5, with a tentative D call TRBD2 (6 bases). Germline V lookup: CDR1 MNHNS, CDR2 SASEGT. This CDR3 spans 14 amino acids. Trimming stripped 0 bases from V and 4 bases from J, with 9 bases between.

In its sample, this clonotype was seen a few times. The CDR3 region is CASSQASYEQYF. CDR3 nucleotide sequence: TGTGCCAGCAGCCAAGCAAGCTACGAGCAGTACTTC. The chain couples TRBV3-1 to TRBJ2-7; D uncertain. The CDR3 spans 12 residues. Germline V gene data show CDR1 as LGHDT and CDR2 as YNNKEL (reference sequence). V shed 1 base and J shed 3 bases, with 4 bases lying between them.

This clonotype was seen a few times. V is TRBV6-1 and J is TRBJ1-1; the D is unclear. The CDR3 extends over 11 amino acids. The V end was cut by 6 bases, the J end by 7 bases, with 9 bases between. CDR1 is MNHNS, CDR2 SASEGT, per germline. The CDR3 loop is CASSRQYEAFF. DNA for the CDR3: TGTGCCAGCAGCCGCCAGTATGAAGCTTTCTTT.

This clonotype occurred a few times. This sequence joins TRBV5-5 and TRBJ1-1; maybe TRBD1 (5 bases). CDR1 and CDR2 from the germline V gene are SGHKS and YYEKEE (reference sequence). V was trimmed by 1 base and J by 1 base, leaving 8 bases between them. The CDR3 loop spans 14 amino acids. Written as DNA, the CDR3 is TGTGCCAGCAGCTTGTACGGGGGGAACACTGAAGCTTTCTTT. It yields the protein CASSLYGGNTEAFF.

This chain links TRBV6-1 with TRBJ2-3; 9 positions agree with TRBD2. The germline CDR1 and CDR2 sequences are MNHNS and SASEGT. V trimming: 7 bases; J trimming: 5 bases; junction bases outside the gene matches: 10. CDR3 length: 15 amino acids. CDR3 residues: CASTGAGGFKDTQYF. The CDR3 DNA reads TGTGCCAGCACCGGAGCGGGAGGATTTAAAGATACGCAGTATTTT.